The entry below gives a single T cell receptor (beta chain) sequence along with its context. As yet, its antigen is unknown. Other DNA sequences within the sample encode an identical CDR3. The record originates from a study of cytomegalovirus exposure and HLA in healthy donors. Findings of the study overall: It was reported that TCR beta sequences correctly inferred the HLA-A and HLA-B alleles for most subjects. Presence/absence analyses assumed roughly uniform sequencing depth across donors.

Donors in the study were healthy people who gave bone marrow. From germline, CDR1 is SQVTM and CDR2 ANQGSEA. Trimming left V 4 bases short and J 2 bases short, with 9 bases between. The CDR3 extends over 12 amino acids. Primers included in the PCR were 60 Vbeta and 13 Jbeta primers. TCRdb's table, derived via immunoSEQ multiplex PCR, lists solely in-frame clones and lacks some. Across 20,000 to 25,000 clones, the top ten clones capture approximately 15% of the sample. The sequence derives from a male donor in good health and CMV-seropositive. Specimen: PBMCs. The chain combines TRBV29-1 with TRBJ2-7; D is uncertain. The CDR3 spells CSVVPTPYEQYF. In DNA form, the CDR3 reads TGCAGCGTTGTACCGACTCCCTACGAGCAGTACTTC.